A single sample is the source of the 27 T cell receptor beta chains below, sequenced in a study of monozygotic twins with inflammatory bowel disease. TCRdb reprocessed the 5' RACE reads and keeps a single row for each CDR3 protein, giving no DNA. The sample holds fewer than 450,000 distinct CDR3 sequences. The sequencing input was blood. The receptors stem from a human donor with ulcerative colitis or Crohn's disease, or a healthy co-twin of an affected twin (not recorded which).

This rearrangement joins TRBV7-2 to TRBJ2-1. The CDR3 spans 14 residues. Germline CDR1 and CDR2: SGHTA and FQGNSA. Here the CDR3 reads CASSLTWQYNEQFF.

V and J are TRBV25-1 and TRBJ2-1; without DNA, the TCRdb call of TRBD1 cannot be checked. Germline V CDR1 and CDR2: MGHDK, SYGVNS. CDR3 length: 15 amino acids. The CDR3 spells CASSDPGVGWGPQFF.

CDR3 residues: CASSFGGGTKNIQYF. The gene calls are TRBV12-3 or TRBV12-4 and TRBJ2-4; as DNA is missing, the TRBD2 call by TCRdb cannot be tested. The CDR3 totals 15 residues.

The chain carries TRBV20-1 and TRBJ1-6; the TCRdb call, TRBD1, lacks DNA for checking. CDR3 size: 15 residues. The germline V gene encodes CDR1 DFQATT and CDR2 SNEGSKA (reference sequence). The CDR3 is CSAVPEARGNSPLHF.

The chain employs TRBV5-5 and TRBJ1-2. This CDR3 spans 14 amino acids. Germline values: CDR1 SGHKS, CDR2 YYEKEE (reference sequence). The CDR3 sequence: CASSLTGRNYGYTF.

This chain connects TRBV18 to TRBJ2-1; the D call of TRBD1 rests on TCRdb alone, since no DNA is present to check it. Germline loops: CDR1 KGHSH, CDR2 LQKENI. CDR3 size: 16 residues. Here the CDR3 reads CASSPQGKGVYNEQFF.

The CDR3 sequence: CASSQGPAGQGYNEQFF. V is TRBV4-3 and J is TRBJ2-1; TCRdb's D call of TRBD1 is untestable without DNA. The germline CDR1 and CDR2 sequences are LGHNA and YSLEER. The CDR3 consists of 17 residues.

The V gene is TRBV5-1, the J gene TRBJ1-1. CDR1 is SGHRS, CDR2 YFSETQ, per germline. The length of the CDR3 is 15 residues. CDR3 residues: CASSSTGLGDTEAFF.

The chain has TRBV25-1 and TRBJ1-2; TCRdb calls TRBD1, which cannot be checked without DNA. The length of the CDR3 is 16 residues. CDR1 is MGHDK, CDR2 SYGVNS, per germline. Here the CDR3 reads CASFEAGSGFNYGYTF.

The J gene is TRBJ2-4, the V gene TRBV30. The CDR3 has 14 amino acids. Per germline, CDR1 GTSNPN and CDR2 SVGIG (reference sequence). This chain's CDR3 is CAWSVAKGVGIQYF.

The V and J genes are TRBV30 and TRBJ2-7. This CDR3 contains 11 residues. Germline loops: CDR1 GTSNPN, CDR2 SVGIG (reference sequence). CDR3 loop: CAWSVLYEQYF.

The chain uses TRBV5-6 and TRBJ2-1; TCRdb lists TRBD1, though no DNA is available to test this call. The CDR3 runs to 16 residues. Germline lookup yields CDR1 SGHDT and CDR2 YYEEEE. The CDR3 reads CASSSRWGAFHNEQFF.

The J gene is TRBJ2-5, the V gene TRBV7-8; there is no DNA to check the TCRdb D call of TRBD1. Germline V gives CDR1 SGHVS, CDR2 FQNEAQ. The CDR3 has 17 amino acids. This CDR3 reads CASSLALSGGRQETQYF.

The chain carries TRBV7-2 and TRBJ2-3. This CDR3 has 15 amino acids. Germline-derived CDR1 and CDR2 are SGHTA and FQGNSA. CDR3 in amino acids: CASSSQRTSTDTQYF.

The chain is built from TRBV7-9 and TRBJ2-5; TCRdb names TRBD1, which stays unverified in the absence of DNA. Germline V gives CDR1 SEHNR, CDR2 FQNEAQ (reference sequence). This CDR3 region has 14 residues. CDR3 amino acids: CASSRPGQEETQYF.

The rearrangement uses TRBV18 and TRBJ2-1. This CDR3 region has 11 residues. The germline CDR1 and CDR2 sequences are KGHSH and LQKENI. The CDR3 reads CASSREIEQFF.

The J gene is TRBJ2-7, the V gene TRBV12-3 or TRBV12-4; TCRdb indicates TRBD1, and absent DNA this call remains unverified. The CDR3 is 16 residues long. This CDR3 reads CASSYLMGQYSYEQYF.

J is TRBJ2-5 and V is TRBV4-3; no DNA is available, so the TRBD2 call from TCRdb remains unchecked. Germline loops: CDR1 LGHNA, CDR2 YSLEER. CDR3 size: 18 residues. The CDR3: CASSQDFGTSGGQETQYF.

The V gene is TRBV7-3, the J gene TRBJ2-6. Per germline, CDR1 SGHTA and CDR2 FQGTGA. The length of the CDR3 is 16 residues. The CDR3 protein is CASSLSPVSGANVLTF.

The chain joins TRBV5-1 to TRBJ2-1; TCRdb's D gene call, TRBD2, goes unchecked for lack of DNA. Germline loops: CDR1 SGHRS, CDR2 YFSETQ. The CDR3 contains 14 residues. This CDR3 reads CASSSGGDYNEQFF.

The CDR3 loop is CASSQAAGPETQYF. The V call is TRBV4-1, the J call TRBJ2-5. The CDR3 runs 14 residues. In germline, CDR1 is MGHRA, CDR2 YSYEKL.

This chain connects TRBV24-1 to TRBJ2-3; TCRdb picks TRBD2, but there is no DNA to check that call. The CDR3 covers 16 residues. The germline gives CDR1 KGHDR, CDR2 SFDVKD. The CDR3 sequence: CATSDRSGEGTDTQYF.

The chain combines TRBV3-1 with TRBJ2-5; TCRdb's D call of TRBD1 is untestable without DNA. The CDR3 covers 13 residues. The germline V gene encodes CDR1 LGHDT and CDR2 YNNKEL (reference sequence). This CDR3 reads CASSEGLQETQYF.

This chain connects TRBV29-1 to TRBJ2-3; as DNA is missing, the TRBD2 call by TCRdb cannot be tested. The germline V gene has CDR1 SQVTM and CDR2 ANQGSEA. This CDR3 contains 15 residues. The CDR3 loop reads CSVLAGLTSTDTQYF.

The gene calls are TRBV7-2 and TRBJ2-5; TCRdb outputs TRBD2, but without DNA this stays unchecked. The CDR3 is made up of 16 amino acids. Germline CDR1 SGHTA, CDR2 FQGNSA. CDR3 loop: CASSLLERGGRKTQYF.

CDR3 sequence: CSAREGPETQYF. The rearrangement links TRBV20-1 to TRBJ2-5; TCRdb's D call, TRBD1, is unchecked because there is no DNA. Germline CDR1 and CDR2: DFQATT and SNEGSKA (reference sequence). The CDR3 extends over 12 amino acids.

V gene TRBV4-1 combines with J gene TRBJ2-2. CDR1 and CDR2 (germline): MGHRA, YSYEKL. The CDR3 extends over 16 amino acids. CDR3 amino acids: CASSQVWASRTGELFF.